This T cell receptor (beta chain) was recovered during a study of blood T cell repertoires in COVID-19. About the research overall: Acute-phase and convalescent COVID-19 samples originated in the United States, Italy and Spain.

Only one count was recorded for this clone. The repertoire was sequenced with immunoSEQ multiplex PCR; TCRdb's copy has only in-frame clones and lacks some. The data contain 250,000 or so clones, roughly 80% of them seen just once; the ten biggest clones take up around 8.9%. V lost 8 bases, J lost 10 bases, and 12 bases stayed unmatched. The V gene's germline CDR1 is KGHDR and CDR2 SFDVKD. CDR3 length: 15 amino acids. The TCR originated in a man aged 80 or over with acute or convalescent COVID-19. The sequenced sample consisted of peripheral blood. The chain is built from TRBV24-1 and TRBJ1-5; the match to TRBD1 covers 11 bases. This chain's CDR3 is CATKSRDRGFSPQHF. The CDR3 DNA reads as TGTGCCACCAAATCCCGGGACAGGGGGTTTAGTCCCCAGCATTTT.